One and the same sample provided the 5 T cell receptor beta chains below, sequenced in a study of T cell repertoires in cytomegalovirus infection. MiXCR was run by TCRdb on the reads, yielding one entry per CDR3 protein. The profile shows around 260,000 distinct CDR3 sequences, approximately 10% of them singletons. What was sequenced was PBMCs. The receptor set was obtained from a human donor in good health (CMV status not recorded). Some clones in this sample may be carry-over from other donors' samples.

This clonotype was seen many times. The J gene is TRBJ2-7, the V gene TRBV7-9; TRBD1 agrees at 7 bases. Germline trimming cut 6 bases from V and 5 bases from J; bases unmatched to any gene: 13. From germline, CDR1 is SEHNR and CDR2 FQNEAQ (reference sequence). The CDR3 contains 15 residues. CDR3 region: CASSSTGTVIHEQYF. CDR3 nucleotide sequence: TGTGCCAGCAGTTCTACCGGGACAGTAATCCACGAGCAGTACTTC.

In its sample, this clonotype was seen many times. The chain uses TRBV4-2 and TRBJ1-1; D uncertain. Trimming left V 6 bases short and J 3 bases short, with 5 bases between. Germline V CDR1 and CDR2: LGHNA, YNFKEQ. The CDR3 is 11 amino acids. In nucleotides, the CDR3 is TGTGCCAGCAGAATGGACACTGAAGCTTTCTTT. It yields the protein CASRMDTEAFF.

The V gene is TRBV7-2, the J gene TRBJ2-1; D unresolved. Trimming removed 5 bases from V and 4 bases from J, with 12 bases in between. The CDR3 loop spans 14 amino acids. The germline gives CDR1 SGHTA, CDR2 FQGNSA. CDR3 coding DNA: TGTGCCAGCAGCCCCATGATAATGTACAATGAGCAGTTCTTC. Encoded protein: CASSPMIMYNEQFF. Based on the CDR3 plus reference TRBV7-2 and TRBJ2-1, the full variable domain is GAGVSQSPSNKVTEKGKDVELRCDPISGHTALYWYRQSLGQGLEFLIYFQGNSAPDKSGLPSDRFSAERTGGSVSTLTIQRTQQEDSAVYLCASSPMIMYNEQFFGPGTRLTVL.

This clonotype was detected many times. The rearrangement uses TRBV2 and TRBJ1-1; D remains ambiguous. The CDR3 has 13 residues. The V gene's germline CDR1 is SNHLY and CDR2 FYNNEI. V dropped 3 bases and J dropped 6 bases, with 11 bases sitting between them. CDR3 loop: CASSEPNWAEAFF. The DNA for the CDR3 is TGTGCCAGCAGTGAGCCGAATTGGGCTGAAGCTTTCTTT.

At least ten counts were recorded for this clonotype. The gene calls are TRBV29-1 and TRBJ1-3; D unresolved. The CDR3 runs 11 residues. The germline gives CDR1 SQVTM, CDR2 ANQGSEA. V dropped 5 bases and J dropped 2 bases, with 4 bases sitting between them. DNA of the CDR3: TGCAGCGTTAGAGCTGGAAACACCATATATTTT. Its translation is CSVRAGNTIYF.